This T cell receptor (beta chain) was sequenced in a study of blood T cell repertoires in COVID-19. As for the study in general: Sites in the United States, Italy and Spain provided acute and convalescent COVID-19 samples. T cells, B-cell-depleted T cells, or PBMCs provided the cDNA or gDNA that served as material.

Patients from Seattle were sampled longitudinally, starting during active infection. Original processing methods: Estimation of nucleated cell counts was performed using reference gene primer amplification. The assay was immunoSEQ multiplex PCR, and TCRdb's table has in-frame clones only and misses some. That table gives V, J and clone size, and the DNA gave D and trimming. This sample has roughly 80,000 clones; roughly 92% occur once, and the top ten carry around 2.6%. V was pared by 0 bases and J by 4 bases, with 11 bases between. Germline V CDR1 and CDR2: SGHDN, FVKESK. This CDR3 has 15 residues. This TCR was sampled from a man aged 45-65 years with COVID-19, enrolled during active disease. The sequenced sample was peripheral blood. This rearrangement joins TRBV14 to TRBJ2-3; weak D call: TRBD2 (6 bases). The CDR3 loop is CASSQEGPGADTQYF. The CDR3 DNA sequence: TGTGCCAGCAGCCAAGAAGGCCCGGGGGCAGATACGCAGTATTTT.